This T cell receptor beta chain was observed in a study of blood T cell repertoires in COVID-19. Only in-frame clones appear in the TCRdb table, and some are missing; sequencing was by immunoSEQ multiplex PCR. This table has about 180,000 clones, more than 80% appearing once. The V gene's germline CDR1 is SGHRS and CDR2 YFSETQ. The ends were cut back, 1 base at V and 3 bases at J, with 13 bases in the middle. This CDR3 spans 15 amino acids. This chain joins TRBV5-1 and TRBJ1-2; maybe TRBD1 (6 bases). Sequencing was done on a sample of PBMCs or T cells enriched from blood (not recorded which). This clonotype originated in a man aged 40-50 years who had recovered from COVID-19. This CDR3 is CASSLQGGTHYGYTF. CDR3 nucleotides: TGCGCCAGCAGCTTGCAAGGGGGAACCCACTATGGCTACACCTTC.